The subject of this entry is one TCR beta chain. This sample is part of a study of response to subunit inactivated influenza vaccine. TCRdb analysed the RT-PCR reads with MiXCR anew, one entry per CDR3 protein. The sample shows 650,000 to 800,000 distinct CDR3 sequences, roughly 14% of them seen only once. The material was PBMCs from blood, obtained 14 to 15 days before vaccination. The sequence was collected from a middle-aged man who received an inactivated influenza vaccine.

CDR3 DNA: TGTGCCTGTCACAGGGTTAAGGGCTCTGGAAACACCATATATTTT. Encoded protein: CACHRVKGSGNTIYF. The V call is TRBV30, the J call TRBJ1-3, with D possibly being TRBD1 (6 bases). Deletions cut 6 bases from V and 0 bases from J, with 15 bases between. The length of the CDR3 is 15 residues. Germline CDR1 reads GTSNPN; CDR2 reads SVGIG (reference sequence).